The entry below describes one TCR beta chain. This sample stems from a study of blood T cell repertoires in COVID-19. The protocol was immunoSEQ multiplex PCR, while the TCRdb copy is restricted to in-frame clones and leaves out a portion. The sample contains 150,000 to 200,000 clones, around four fifths of which appear only once. The CDR3 has 18 residues. V was pared by 2 bases and J by 3 bases, with 10 bases of the junction left unmatched. The germline CDR1 and CDR2 sequences are SGHNT and YYREEE (reference sequence). The sequenced sample consisted of peripheral blood. V usage is TRBV5-4 and J usage is TRBJ2-7, with 14 positions matching TRBD2. This receptor was taken from a woman aged 80 or older with acute or convalescent COVID-19. The CDR3 sequence: CASSLSMGTSGSDYEQYF. CDR3 DNA sequence: TGTGCCAGCAGCTTAAGTATGGGGACTAGCGGGAGTGACTACGAGCAGTACTTC.